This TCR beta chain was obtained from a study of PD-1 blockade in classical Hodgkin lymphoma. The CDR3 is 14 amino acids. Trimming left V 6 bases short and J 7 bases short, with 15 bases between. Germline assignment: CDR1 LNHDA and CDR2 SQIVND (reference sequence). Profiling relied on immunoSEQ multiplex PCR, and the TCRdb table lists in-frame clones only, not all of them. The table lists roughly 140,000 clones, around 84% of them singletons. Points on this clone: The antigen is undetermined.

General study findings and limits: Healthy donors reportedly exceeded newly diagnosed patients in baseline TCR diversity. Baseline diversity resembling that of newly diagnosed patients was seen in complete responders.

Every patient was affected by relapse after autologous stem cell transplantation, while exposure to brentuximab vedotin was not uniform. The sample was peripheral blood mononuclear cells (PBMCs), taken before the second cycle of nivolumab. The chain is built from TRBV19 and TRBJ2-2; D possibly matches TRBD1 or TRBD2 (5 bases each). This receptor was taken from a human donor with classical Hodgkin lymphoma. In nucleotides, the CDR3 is TGTGCCAGTAGGATGGGACCCTTCGACGGGGAGCTGTTTTTT. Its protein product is CASRMGPFDGELFF.